This T cell receptor beta chain was sequenced for a study of blood T cell repertoires in COVID-19 (TCRdb year 2020). Concerning the study at large: Samples covering the acute and convalescent phases of COVID-19 were provided by collaborators in the United States, Italy and Spain. The material from the prospective study consisted of cDNA or gDNA derived from T cells, B-cell-depleted T cells, or PBMCs. Subjects who had been exposed to COVID-19, were actively infected with it, or had recovered from it provided the deeply sampled blood TCRbeta repertoires that made up the dataset. The repertoires were made available in a free public database intended to serve as a resource for research on the immune response to SARS-CoV-2. Samples were obtained from the ongoing ImmuneRACE study (first 160 participants) and from about 1,300 subjects provided by 6 global collaborators. The sample metadata nearly always contained a de-identified subject ID, COVID-19 status, age in years and sex. HLA class I and class II types, where available, came from metadata supplied by the sample provider rather than from assay-based typing. The investigation overall reported the following: The amount of clinical and demographic metadata varied by source and participant and was provided uncurated.

Whole blood was collected in K2EDTA tubes by collaborating institutions according to the institutions' own protocols. For TCRbeta analysis, collaborators shipped samples as frozen whole blood, isolated PBMCs, or DNA extracted from either of those sample types. TCRbeta CDR3 regions were amplified from genomic DNA by means of the immunoSEQ Assay, a bias-controlled multiplex PCR. The authors' analysis ran thus. Nucleated cell counts per sample were estimated from amplification of reference gene primers within the assay. To quantify the absolute abundance of each unique TCRbeta CDR3 rearrangement, sequence reads were collapsed and filtered. For each sample, productive Simpson clonality was calculated as the square root of Simpson's diversity index across productive rearrangements. TCRdb took this table from immuneACCESS and kept in-frame rearrangements with V and J called. Such tables lack part of the clones; where checked against another copy, unresolved V genes explain under half of the gap, and the rest is unexplained. The DNA was the basis for D and trimming; V, J and clone size are from that table. For this sample there are 150,000 to 200,000 clones; about four fifths appear just once. Approximately 2.4% of the sample rests with the top ten.

CDR1 and CDR2, looked up from the germline V gene, are MDHEN and SYDVKM. There are 18 amino acids in the CDR3, from cysteine to phenylalanine inclusive. CDR3 DNA is the only sequence kept; it has 54 bases, read in frame from the first base. V gives up 0 bases and J gives up 0 bases, and the segment between their germline ends measures 15 bases. In regard to this clone: Its antigen is not yet known. No base quality values were provided; no much bigger clone lies one nucleotide off.

The rearranged segments are TRBV28 and TRBJ2-1, and perhaps TRBD1 as D gene, on 6 matching bases. Sequences were obtained from peripheral blood. The TCR sequence derives from a human donor with acute or convalescent COVID-19. The donor label of this sample is uncertain. CDR3 reads: CASSLWMRRQASYNEQFF. The sequence in DNA is TGTGCCAGCAGTTTATGGATGAGGAGACAGGCCTCCTACAATGAGCAGTTCTTC.